This TCR beta chain was documented in a study of T cell responses to AZD1222 COVID-19 vaccine. Study-wide background: Doses given second, at about 4 or about 12 weeks, were pooled. Study results and caveats: Close to half of spike-specific TCRs reportedly recognize unmutated variant regions.

In regard to this clone: As yet, its antigen is unknown.

TCRdb keeps only in-frame clones here, not all; method: immunoSEQ multiplex PCR. The table lists under 110,000 clones, about nine tenths of them singletons, with under 1.5% in the top ten. Germline assignment: CDR1 MNHEY and CDR2 SMNVEV (reference sequence). The CDR3 loop spans 14 amino acids. V lost 5 bases, J lost 8 bases, and 16 bases lay in between. This specimen consisted of peripheral blood, obtained on day 0 of AZD1222 vaccination. This chain joins TRBV27 and TRBJ2-1; no reliable D call. The clonotype originates from an adult in good health. For the CDR3, the DNA is TGTGCCAGCAGTAGTACCGGTTGGGCCGATGAGCAGTTCTTC. Encoded protein: CASSSTGWADEQFF.